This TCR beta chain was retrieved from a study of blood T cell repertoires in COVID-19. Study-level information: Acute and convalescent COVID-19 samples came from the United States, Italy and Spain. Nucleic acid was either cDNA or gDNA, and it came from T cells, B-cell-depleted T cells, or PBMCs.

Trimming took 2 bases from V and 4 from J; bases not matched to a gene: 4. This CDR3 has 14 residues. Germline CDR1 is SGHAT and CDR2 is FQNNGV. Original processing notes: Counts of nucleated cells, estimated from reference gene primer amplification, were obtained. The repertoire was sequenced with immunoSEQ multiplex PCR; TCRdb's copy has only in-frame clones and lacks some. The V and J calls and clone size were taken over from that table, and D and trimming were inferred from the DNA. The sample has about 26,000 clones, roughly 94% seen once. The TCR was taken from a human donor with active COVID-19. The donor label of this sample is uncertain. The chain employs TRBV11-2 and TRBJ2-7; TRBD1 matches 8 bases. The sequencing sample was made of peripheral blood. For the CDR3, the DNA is TGTGCCAGCAGCTTATCCAGGGGGCCTTACGAGCAGTACTTC. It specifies CASSLSRGPYEQYF. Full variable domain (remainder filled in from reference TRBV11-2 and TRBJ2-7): EAGVAQSPRYKIIEKRQSVAFWCNPISGHATLYWYQQILGQGPKLLIQFQNNGVVDDSQLPKDRFSAERLKGVDSTLKIQPAKLEDSAVYLCASSLSRGPYEQYFGPGTRLTVT.